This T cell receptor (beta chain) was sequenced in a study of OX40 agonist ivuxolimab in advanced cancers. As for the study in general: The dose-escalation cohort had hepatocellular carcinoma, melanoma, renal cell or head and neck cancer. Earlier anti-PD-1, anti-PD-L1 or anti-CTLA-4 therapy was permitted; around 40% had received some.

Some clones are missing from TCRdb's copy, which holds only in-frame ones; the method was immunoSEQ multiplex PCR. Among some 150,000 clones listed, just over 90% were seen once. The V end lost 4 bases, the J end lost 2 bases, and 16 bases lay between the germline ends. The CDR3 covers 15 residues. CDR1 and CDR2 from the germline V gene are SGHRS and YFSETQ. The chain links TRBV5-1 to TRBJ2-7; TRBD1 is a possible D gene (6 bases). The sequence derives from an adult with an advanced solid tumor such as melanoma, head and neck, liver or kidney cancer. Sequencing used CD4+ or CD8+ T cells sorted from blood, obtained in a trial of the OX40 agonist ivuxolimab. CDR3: CASSPPDRTPYEQYF. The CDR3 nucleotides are TGCGCCAGCAGCCCTCCGGACAGAACCCCCTACGAGCAGTACTTC.